The source of this TCR beta chain is a study of blood T cell repertoires in COVID-19. For the study at large: Some COVID-19 samples were acute and others convalescent; all came from the United States, Italy and Spain.

Per the germline V gene, CDR1 is ENHRY and CDR2 is SYGVKD. The V gene lost 7 bases and the J gene lost 8 bases, with 14 bases spanning the gap. The CDR3 is 13 amino acids. The authors' processing: The authors estimated nucleated cell counts from reference gene primer amplification. Here immunoSEQ multiplex PCR was the method, and the copy in TCRdb shows in-frame clones only, minus some. D and trimming come from the DNA, and the V and J calls and clone size come from that table. The sample carries about 49,000 clones, around 86% recorded once. The TCR sequence derives from a middle-aged man with active COVID-19. The chain links TRBV10-3 to TRBJ1-4; D not resolved. The material sequenced was peripheral blood. In DNA, the CDR3 is TGTGCCATCACTCAGAACTTCGGGGAAAAACTGTTTTTT. This translates into CAITQNFGEKLFF.